Shown below are 2 T cell receptor beta chains from a single sample sequenced in a study of cytomegalovirus exposure and HLA in healthy donors. The PCR employed 60 Vbeta primers together with 13 Jbeta primers. The method was immunoSEQ multiplex PCR; TCRdb's version includes in-frame clones alone and lacks a portion of them. The table shows 130,000 to 150,000 clones, with around 86% occurring only once. Specimen: PBMCs. Receptors were obtained from a woman aged 25-40 years in good health and CMV-seronegative.

This sequence joins TRBV2 and TRBJ2-2, with D possibly TRBD1 on 6 matching bases. CDR1 is SNHLY and CDR2 is FYNNEI in the germline V gene. With 11 bases removed from V and 1 base from J, the gap between germline ends came to 17 bases. The CDR3 totals 15 residues. The CDR3 loop reads CALHMKGQNTGELFF. CDR3 coding DNA: TGTGCCCTTCACATGAAGGGACAGAACACCGGGGAGCTGTTTTTT.

This clone was seen more than once but under ten times. J is TRBJ1-4 and V is TRBV6-6; no reliable D call. The CDR3 runs to 16 residues. Germline loops: CDR1 MNHNY, CDR2 SVGAGI (reference sequence). Trimming removed 0 bases at V and 4 bases at J, with 12 bases between. CDR3 nucleotide sequence: TGTGCCAGCAGTTACTCGATGTGGCAGGATAATGAAAAACTGTTTTTT. This encodes CASSYSMWQDNEKLFF.